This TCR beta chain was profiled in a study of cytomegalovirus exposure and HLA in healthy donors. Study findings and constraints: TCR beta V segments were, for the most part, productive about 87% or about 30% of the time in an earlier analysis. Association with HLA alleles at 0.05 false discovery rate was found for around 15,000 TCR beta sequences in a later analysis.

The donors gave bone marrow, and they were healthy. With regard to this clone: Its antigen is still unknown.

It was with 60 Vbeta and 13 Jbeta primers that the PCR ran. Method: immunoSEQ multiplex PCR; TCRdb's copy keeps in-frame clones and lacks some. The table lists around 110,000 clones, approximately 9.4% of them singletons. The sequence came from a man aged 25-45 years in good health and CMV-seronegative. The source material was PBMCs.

DNA of the CDR3: TGTGCCAGCAGCTGGGACTATAGCACAGATACGCAGTATTTT. It codes for CASSWDYSTDTQYF. J is TRBJ2-3 and V is TRBV5-4, with 7 bases fitting TRBD2. Germline values: CDR1 SGHNT, CDR2 YYREEE (reference sequence). The V gene end was trimmed by 3 bases and the J gene end by 0 bases; junction bases not matched to a gene: 1. The CDR3 contains 14 residues.